This is a list of T cell receptor beta chains from one sample in a study of blood T cell repertoires in COVID-19. The method was immunoSEQ multiplex PCR; TCRdb's version includes in-frame clones alone and lacks a portion of them. Altogether 300,000 to 400,000 clones are present, roughly 89% being singletons, with the ten largest covering more than 7.5%. Specimen: peripheral blood. All receptors derive from a man aged 30 to 39 with COVID-19, enrolled during active disease. Each CDR3 is given with its conserved first and last residue. The D gene is left open where the match is weak. Part of the rows lack a size; the others show once, few, many or a class for expanded clones.

>-|TRBV28|TRBD1|TRBJ2-5
TGTGCCAGCTTGCGACAGGGGTCCGGAGAGACCCAGTACTTC
CASLRQGSGETQYF
>-|TRBV7-8|TRBD1|TRBJ1-5
TGTGCCAGCAGCTTAGATACAGGGGGCTTTTTGCATCAGCCCCAGCATTTT
CASSLDTGGFLHQPQHF
>-|TRBV29-1|TRBD2|TRBJ2-2
TGCAGCGTTCCTTCGTCTAGCGGGAGAGGGGGAACCGGGGAGCTGTTTTTT
CSVPSSSGRGGTGELFF
>-|TRBV3-1/TRBV3-2|-|TRBJ2-2
TGTGCCAGCAGCTTCCACAGGGGGGGTGCTGCCGGGGAGCTGTTTTTT
CASSFHRGGAAGELFF
>-|TRBV28|-|TRBJ1-1
TGTGCCAGCAGTTTATATGAGCCCAGGGTTGGAGAAGCTTTCTTT
CASSLYEPRVGEAFF
>many|TRBV27|TRBD1|TRBJ2-1
TGTGCCAGCAGTACCGGGACAGCCTACAATGAGCAGTTCTTC
CASSTGTAYNEQFF
>-|TRBV6-5|-|TRBJ1-4
TGTGCCAGCAGTTACGGGCAGGATTCAACTAATGAAAAACTGTTTTTT
CASSYGQDSTNEKLFF
>-|TRBV10-3|TRBD1|TRBJ2-6
TGTGCCATCAGTGATCGGACAGGGGTAATCTCTGGGGCCAACGTCCTGACTTTC
CAISDRTGVISGANVLTF
>-|TRBV7-9|-|TRBJ1-5
TGTGCCAGCAGCACCGGGACCGCTCGGGGACTGCGGCCCCAGCATTTT
CASSTGTARGLRPQHF
>-|TRBV19|TRBD2|TRBJ2-3
TGTGCCAGTAGTGGGACTAGAAGCACAGATACGCAGTATTTT
CASSGTRSTDTQYF
>-|TRBV11-2|-|TRBJ2-7
TGTGCCAGCAGCTTTTTGACTCAAGGAAGGCAGTACTTC
CASSFLTQGRQYF
>-|TRBV15|-|TRBJ1-2
TGTGCCACCAGCGCTACTCTACCCGGGACACGTTATGGCTACACCTTC
CATSATLPGTRYGYTF
>-|TRBV9|TRBD1|TRBJ1-4
TGTGCCAGCAGCCCCAGTCGGGACAGGGGAGGAAAACTGTTTTTT
CASSPSRDRGGKLFF
>-|TRBV28|-|TRBJ1-2
TGTGCCAGCAGTTTCAGTCCGTATGGCTACACCTTC
CASSFSPYGYTF
>-|TRBV7-2|TRBD2|TRBJ2-2
TGTGCCAGCAGCTTAGTGGGGGGGATTACTGCCACCGGGGAGCTGTTTTTT
CASSLVGGITATGELFF
>-|TRBV7-2|-|TRBJ1-2
TGTGCCAGCAGCTCGGGAGCGGTCTCTAACTATGGCTACACCTTC
CASSSGAVSNYGYTF
>-|TRBV6-5|-|TRBJ1-5
TGTGCCAGCAGTTATACGTGGAGGCAGCCCCAGCATTTT
CASSYTWRQPQHF
>-|TRBV24-1|-|TRBJ2-5
TGTGCCACCAGTGATCGTCGGGGGACCCAAGAGACCCAGTACTTC
CATSDRRGTQETQYF
>-|TRBV21-1|-|TRBJ2-2
TGTGCCAGCAGCAAAGAAGGGGGGAACACCGGGGAGCTGTTTTTT
CASSKEGGNTGELFF
>-|TRBV18|-|TRBJ2-3
TGTGCCAGCTCACCACCTGGGGGGTACGGCGGCACAGATACGCAGTATTTT
CASSPPGGYGGTDTQYF
>once|TRBV7-2|-|TRBJ1-3
TGTGCCAGCAGCTTCCCGGGTTCTGGAAACACCATATATTTT
CASSFPGSGNTIYF
>-|TRBV27|TRBD1|TRBJ1-4
TGTGCCAGCAGTACGGGACAGAGCCTAAAACTGTTTTTT
CASSTGQSLKLFF
>-|TRBV19|-|TRBJ1-1
TGTGCCAGTAGTATTCAGGGTCAAACTGAAGCTTTCTTT
CASSIQGQTEAFF
>-|TRBV24-1|-|TRBJ2-7
TGTGCCACCAGTGATCCGGGACACACCTACGAGCAGTACTTC
CATSDPGHTYEQYF
>-|TRBV28|-|TRBJ1-5
TGTGCCAGCAGTTTATTGGCAGGGGTCCTCAATCAGCCCCAGCATTTT
CASSLLAGVLNQPQHF
>-|TRBV19|-|TRBJ2-6
TGTGCCAGTAGTAAACTTAAATCTGGGGCCAACGTCCTGACTTTC
CASSKLKSGANVLTF
>-|TRBV7-9|TRBD2|TRBJ2-7
TGTGCCAGCATCGGACTAGCGGGAGACTACGAGCAGTACTTC
CASIGLAGDYEQYF
>-|TRBV24-1|-|TRBJ2-1
TGTGCCACCAGTGCCGCCGGGACATCCTCTATGCAGTTCTTC
CATSAAGTSSMQFF
>-|TRBV18|-|TRBJ2-2
TGTGCCAGCTCACCTCGACAGGACGGGGAGCTGTTTTTT
CASSPRQDGELFF
>-|TRBV30|-|TRBJ1-5
TGTGCCTGGAGTGGGGGGCGTGGGAGCAATCAGCCCCAGCATTTT
CAWSGGRGSNQPQHF
>-|TRBV30|TRBD1|TRBJ1-6
TGTGCCTGGAGTGTCCGGGACAGTAATTCACCCCTCCACTTT
CAWSVRDSNSPLHF
>-|TRBV6-6|TRBD1|TRBJ1-4
TGTGCCAGCATCTTGGGGGCGACAGGGCTCGGAGAAAAACTGTTTTTT
CASILGATGLGEKLFF
>-|TRBV28|-|TRBJ2-7
TGTGCCAGCAGTTCCGGGACTCACCTCGAGCAGTACTTC
CASSSGTHLEQYF
>-|TRBV5-1|TRBD1|TRBJ1-6
TGCGCCAGCAGCCCCCAGGGGGATTCACCCCTCCACTTT
CASSPQGDSPLHF
>-|TRBV24-1|TRBD1|TRBJ1-1
TGTGCCACCAGTAAAGGGGGCGAGGTTGAAGCTTTCTTT
CATSKGGEVEAFF
>-|TRBV5-1|-|TRBJ1-5
TGCGCCAGCAGCTTTGACTACGATCAGCCCCAGCATTTT
CASSFDYDQPQHF
>-|TRBV2|TRBD2|TRBJ2-7
TGTGCCAGCACCCTGACTAGCGGCTCCTACGAGCAGTACTTC
CASTLTSGSYEQYF
>-|TRBV24-1|-|TRBJ1-2
TGTGCCACCAGTGATTTGGTTAGCGCCGCACTCTCCTCGCCTAACTATGGCTACACCTTC
CATSDLVSAALSSPNYGYTF
>-|TRBV11-2|-|TRBJ1-2
TGTGCCAGCAGCTTATCTACCGCCAGGTGCACCTTC
CASSLSTARCTF
>-|TRBV7-3|-|TRBJ1-2
TGTGCCAGCAGCTTAGGAGCAGAATTCTATGGCTACACCTTC
CASSLGAEFYGYTF
>-|TRBV7-2|TRBD1|TRBJ2-2
TGTGCCAGCAGCTCAGGACAGGGTCGGGCCTCCACCGGGGAGCTGTTTTTT
CASSSGQGRASTGELFF
>-|TRBV11-2|-|TRBJ2-7
TGTGCCAGCAGCTCGACTCTTTCCTACGAGCAGTACTTC
CASSSTLSYEQYF